This T cell receptor beta chain emerged from a study of T cells in Graves' hyperthyroidism and ophthalmopathy. The TCR beta CDR3 regions underwent amplification using RNA transcripts as the source. Carried out on the TCR CDR3, a first-round RT-PCR used the HTBI primer set. Using its own MiXCR run on the multiplex PCR reads, TCRdb lists one record per CDR3 protein. The sample carries about 500,000 distinct CDR3 sequences, 40% to 50% recorded once. V dropped 6 bases and J dropped 0; count of bases not matched to a gene: 9. This CDR3 is 16 amino acids long. Germline CDR1 and CDR2: SEHNR and FQNEAQ (reference sequence).

The chain links TRBV7-9 to TRBJ2-7; TRBD1 matches at 9 bases. The TCR comes from an adult woman with Graves' disease, either hyperthyroidism or ophthalmopathy (not recorded which). Input material: peripheral blood or thyroid tissue (not recorded which). CDR3 DNA: TGTGCCAGCAGTCCCCTACGACAGGGGGGCTCCTACGAGCAGTACTTC. Residues: CASSPLRQGGSYEQYF.